The 2 T cell receptor beta chains reported below all come from one sample, sequenced in a study of blood T cell repertoires in COVID-19 (dated by TCRdb to the early 2020s). The library was obtained by the immunoSEQ multiplex PCR assay. Not all clones reach the TCRdb copy of this immuneACCESS table, which keeps in-frame sequences only. Checked studies attribute under half of the gap to unresolved V genes and leave the rest unexplained. In all, the sample holds under 250,000 clones, and about four fifths of those were seen once. The ten largest clones represent 3% to 4% of the sample. Sequencing was performed on PBMCs or T cells enriched from blood (not recorded which). These receptors originate from a woman aged 40-49 years who had been exposed to COVID-19.

This sequence joins TRBV27 and TRBJ1-1; a possible D gene is TRBD1 (5 bases). The CDR3 spans 15 residues. Trimming left V 6 bases short and J 3 bases short, with 17 bases between. The germline V gene has CDR1 MNHEY and CDR2 SMNVEV (reference sequence). For the CDR3, the DNA is TGTGCCAGCAGCGACCCCGGCGGGGCGCACACTGAAGCTTTCTTT. Translation: CASSDPGGAHTEAFF.

This chain connects TRBV6-4 to TRBJ2-1, with D maybe TRBD2 (6 bases). The germline V and J ends were trimmed by 5 bases and 0 bases, with 23 bases remaining between them. This CDR3 has 19 residues. The germline CDR1 and CDR2 sequences are MRHNA and SNTAGT. The CDR3 protein is CASSLRGPDLKPSYNEQFF. The CDR3 bases are TGTGCCAGCAGTCTGCGGGGCCCCGATTTGAAACCCTCCTACAATGAGCAGTTCTTC.